This T cell receptor (beta chain) is drawn from a study of blood T cell repertoires in COVID-19 (dated by TCRdb to 2020 to 2021). With regard to the full study: The collaborator samples originated in the United States, Italy and Spain and spanned the acute and convalescent phases of COVID-19. Where available, HLA class I and class II types were obtained from metadata supplied by the sample provider rather than from assay-based typing. The dataset comprised deeply sampled blood TCRbeta repertoires from subjects exposed to, actively infected with, or recovered from COVID-19. The repertoires were released in a freely available public database meant as a resource for research on the immune response to SARS-CoV-2. The prospective study material was composed of cDNA or gDNA derived from T cells, B-cell-depleted T cells, or PBMCs. Samples came from the ongoing ImmuneRACE study (first 160 participants) plus 1,254 subjects from 6 global collaborators. The sample metadata nearly always contained a de-identified subject ID, COVID-19 status, age in years and sex.

What the authors observed across the whole study: Clinical and demographic metadata were provided uncurated, with the amount varying by source and participant.

TCRbeta CDR3 regions were amplified from genomic DNA by means of the immunoSEQ Assay, a bias-controlled multiplex PCR. The study's own analysis went as follows. Nucleated cell counts per sample were estimated from amplification of reference gene primers within the assay. Sequence reads were collapsed and filtered to measure the absolute abundance of every unique TCRbeta CDR3 rearrangement. Productive Simpson clonality was computed per sample as the square root of Simpson's diversity index over productive rearrangements. Drawn from immuneACCESS, this table holds only the in-frame rearrangements with V and J called that TCRdb kept. Clones are partly lost; checked studies trace under half to an unresolved V gene and leave the rest unexplained. The V and J calls and the clone size are those of that table, but D and trimming were determined from the DNA. This sample gives 300,000 to 400,000 clones in total; around 85% of them show up just once. Of the sample, roughly 4% falls within the top ten clones.

In the case of this clone: What antigen it recognizes has not been identified. There are no base qualities to consult, and no much larger clone falls within one base.

In the prospective study, participants were roughly 18 to 95 years old, resided in around 25 geographic areas of the United States, and were enrolled through a virtual design. In the prospective study, participants were assigned to cohorts based on the clinical history participants reported in a screening survey and a study questionnaire. In the prospective study, mobile phlebotomists collected whole blood, serum and a nasopharyngeal or oropharyngeal swab from each participant. Additional blood draws and questionnaires over an approximately two-month period could optionally be provided by prospective study participants. Blood samples from the prospective study were shipped frozen or at room temperature prior to DNA extraction. The germline V gene gives CDR1 as SGHAT and CDR2 as FQNNGV. The junction shows trimming of 5 bases on V and 4 bases on J, and the gene matches do not reach 12 bases of it. The CDR3 starts with the cysteine, ends with the phenylalanine, and has 16 residues. The CDR3 DNA has 48 bases and is translated from base 1.

The origin of this receptor is a woman aged 40-49 years with acute COVID-19. The sample taken for sequencing was PBMCs or T cells enriched from blood (not recorded which). Rearrangement joined TRBV11-2 to TRBJ2-5; 8 central bases correspond to TRBD2. The nucleotide sequence reads TGTGCCAGCAGCCCGCCGGGACTAGGCCGTAGAGAGACCCAGTACTTC. Its protein product is CASSPPGLGRRETQYF.